This T cell receptor (beta chain) appears in the sequencing data of a study of T cell responses to AZD1222 COVID-19 vaccine. CDR1 and CDR2 from the germline V gene are MNHEY and SMNVEV (reference sequence). V dropped 4 bases and J dropped 2 bases, with 6 bases sitting between them. This CDR3 spans 13 amino acids. Study-wide results and limits: Among those given AZD1222, only 5 to 7 were seropositive at baseline. Females made up more of the donors, who were largely white British, and clonal diversity may have come out too low. Unmutated variant regions reportedly attract nearly half of all spike-specific TCRs.

A word on this clone: Its antigen is unidentified.

Produced via immunoSEQ multiplex PCR; TCRdb's table is partial and in-frame only. Among roughly 150,000 clones listed, under 95% were seen once. The sample here was peripheral blood, taken on day 0 of AZD1222 vaccination. The chain couples TRBV27 to TRBJ1-3, with D uncertain. This receptor was taken from an adult in good health. CDR3 protein: CASSSPPGNTIYF. The CDR3 bases are TGTGCCAGCAGTTCCCCACCTGGAAACACCATATATTTT.